This TCR beta chain is from a study of blood T cell repertoires in COVID-19. The method was immunoSEQ multiplex PCR; TCRdb's version includes in-frame clones alone and lacks a portion of them. The sample has 150,000 or so clones, 81% seen once. This CDR3 contains 14 residues. V lost 4 bases, J lost 0 bases, and 10 bases lay in between. Germline V gene lookup returns CDR1 SGHRS and CDR2 YFSETQ. The chain joins TRBV5-1 to TRBJ1-1, with D possibly TRBD1 on 5 matching bases. The TCR sequence derives from a human donor with acute or convalescent COVID-19. The donor label of this sample is uncertain. The sample was peripheral blood. The CDR3 reads CASSPGSMNTEAFF. The DNA for the CDR3 is TGCGCCAGCAGCCCAGGGTCTATGAACACTGAAGCTTTCTTT.